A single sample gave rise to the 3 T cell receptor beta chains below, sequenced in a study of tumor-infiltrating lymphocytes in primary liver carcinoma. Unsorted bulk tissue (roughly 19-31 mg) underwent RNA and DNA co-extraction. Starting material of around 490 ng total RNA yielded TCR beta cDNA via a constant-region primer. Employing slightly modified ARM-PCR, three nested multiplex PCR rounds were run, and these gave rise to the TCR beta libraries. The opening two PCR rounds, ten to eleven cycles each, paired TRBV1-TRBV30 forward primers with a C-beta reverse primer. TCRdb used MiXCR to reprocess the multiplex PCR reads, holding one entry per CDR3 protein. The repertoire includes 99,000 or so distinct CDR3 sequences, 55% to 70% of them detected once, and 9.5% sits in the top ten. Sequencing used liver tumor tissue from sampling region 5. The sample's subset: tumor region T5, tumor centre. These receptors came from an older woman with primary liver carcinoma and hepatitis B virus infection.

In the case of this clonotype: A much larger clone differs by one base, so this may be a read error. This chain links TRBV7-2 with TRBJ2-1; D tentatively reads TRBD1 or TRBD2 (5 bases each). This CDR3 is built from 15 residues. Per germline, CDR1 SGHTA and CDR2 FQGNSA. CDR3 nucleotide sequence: TGTGTCAGCAGCATACCGGGACCCGCCGCCAATGAGCAGTTCTTC. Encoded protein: CVSSIPGPAANEQFF.

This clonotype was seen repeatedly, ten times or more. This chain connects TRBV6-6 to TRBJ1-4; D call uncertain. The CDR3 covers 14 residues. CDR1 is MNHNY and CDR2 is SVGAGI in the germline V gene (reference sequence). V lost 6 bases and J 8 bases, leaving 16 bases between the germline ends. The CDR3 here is CASSPGDVPEKLFF. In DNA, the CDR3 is TGTGCCAGCAGCCCCGGCGATGTTCCGGAAAAACTGTTTTTT.

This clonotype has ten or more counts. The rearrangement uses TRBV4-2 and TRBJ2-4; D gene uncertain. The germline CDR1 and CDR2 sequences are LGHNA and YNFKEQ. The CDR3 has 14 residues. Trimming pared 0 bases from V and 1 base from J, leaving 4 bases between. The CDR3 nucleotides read TGTGCCAGCAGCCAAGAGGAGGCCAAAAACATTCAGTACTTC. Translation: CASSQEEAKNIQYF.